This paragraph reports one TCR beta chain. The sample belongs to a study of CD8 T cells in Susac syndrome. With random hexamers, reverse transcription was performed on about 0.5 to 1 ug of RNA. Amplification of TCR beta CDR3 spanned 54 Vbeta and 13 Jbeta via immunoSEQ multiplex PCR. MiXCR, run by TCRdb on the immunoSEQ multiplex PCR reads, gives a single entry per CDR3 protein. Among some 300,000 distinct CDR3 sequences listed, approximately 91% were seen once. Those who served as multiple sclerosis controls were treatment-naive patients with stable or active relapsing-remitting disease. TEMRA cells were enriched by FACS, while CD8+ and CD4+ T cells were obtained through a negative isolation that was performed magnetically. The V segment lost 8 bases and the J segment 3 bases; nucleotides outside the gene matches: 13. Germline CDR1 reads MNHEY; CDR2 reads SVGEGT. This CDR3 spans 16 amino acids.

V is TRBV6-2 or TRBV6-3 and J is TRBJ2-4; 7 bases agree with TRBD2. This clonotype originated in a human donor with multiple sclerosis. Sequenced input: CD8+ T cells from PBMCs. The CDR3 region has the DNA TGTGCCAGCGCAGGTTGGCGGGAGCAACGCAAAAACATTCAGTACTTC. As protein: CASAGWREQRKNIQYF.